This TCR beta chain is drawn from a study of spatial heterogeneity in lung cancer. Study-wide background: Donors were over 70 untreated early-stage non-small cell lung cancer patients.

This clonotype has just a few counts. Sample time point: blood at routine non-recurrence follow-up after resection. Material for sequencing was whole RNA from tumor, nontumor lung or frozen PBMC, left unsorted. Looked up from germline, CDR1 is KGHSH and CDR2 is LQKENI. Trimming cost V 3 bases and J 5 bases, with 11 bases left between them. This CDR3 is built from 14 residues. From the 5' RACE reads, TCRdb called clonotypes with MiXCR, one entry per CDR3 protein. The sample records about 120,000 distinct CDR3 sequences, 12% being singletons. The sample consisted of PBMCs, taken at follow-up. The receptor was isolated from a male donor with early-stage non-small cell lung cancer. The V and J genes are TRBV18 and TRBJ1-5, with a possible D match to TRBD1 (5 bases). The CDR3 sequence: CASSPGGAHQPQHF. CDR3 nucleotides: TGTGCCAGCTCACCGGGGGGTGCGCATCAGCCCCAGCATTTT.